The 14 T cell receptor beta chains given below trace back to one sample, sequenced in a study of cytomegalovirus exposure and HLA in healthy donors. With 60 Vbeta and 13 Jbeta primers, the PCR was carried out. Profiled with immunoSEQ multiplex PCR; TCRdb holds only in-frame clones, not every one. The table records under 150,000 clones, about 80% of them present only once. What was sequenced was PBMCs. These receptor sequences come from a man in his fifties or sixties in good health and CMV-seronegative.

The chain recombines TRBV15 with TRBJ2-3; a weak D match, TRBD1 (5 bases). V was shortened by 3 bases and J by 3 bases, with 16 bases between the two germline ends. From germline, CDR1 is LNHNV and CDR2 YYDKDF (reference sequence). The length of the CDR3 is 16 residues. CDR3 DNA sequence: TGTGCCACCAGCAGGCGGACACCCTTGGCGACAGATACGCAGTATTTT. Translated, it gives CATSRRTPLATDTQYF.

The chain couples TRBV7-9 to TRBJ2-7, with TRBD1 identical over 11 bases. The CDR3 has 15 residues. The V and J ends lost 7 bases and 6 bases, in that order; junction bases with no gene match: 11. Germline-derived CDR1 and CDR2 are SEHNR and FQNEAQ (reference sequence). The CDR3 loop reads CASNPAAGTGGEQYF. The CDR3 DNA is TGTGCCAGCAACCCCGCGGCCGGGACAGGGGGCGAGCAGTACTTC.

The chain has TRBV28 and TRBJ1-4; 7 positions agree with TRBD1. Germline values: CDR1 MDHEN, CDR2 SYDVKM. There are 16 residues in the CDR3. The V gene end was trimmed by 5 bases and the J gene end by 5 bases; junction bases not matched to a gene: 11. The CDR3 reads CASSPPYRGINEKLFF. The CDR3 DNA is TGTGCCAGCAGTCCGCCCTACAGGGGAATAAATGAAAAACTGTTTTTT.

CDR3 sequence reads: CASSPSGIDSYEQYF. CDR3 nucleotide sequence: TGTGCCAGCTCACCTTCGGGGATAGACTCCTACGAGCAGTACTTC. The chain uses TRBV18 and TRBJ2-7; perhaps TRBD2 as D (5 bases). Per germline, CDR1 KGHSH and CDR2 LQKENI. The CDR3 totals 15 residues. V was shortened by 3 bases and J by 0 bases, with 12 bases between the two germline ends.

This sequence joins TRBV11-2 and TRBJ2-7; D is ambiguous. V lost 0 bases to trimming and J lost 2 bases, with 8 bases between them. The germline V gene has CDR1 SGHAT and CDR2 FQNNGV. This CDR3 has 14 amino acids. This CDR3 is CASSLERSTYEQYF. CDR3 DNA sequence: TGTGCCAGCAGCTTAGAGAGGTCCACCTACGAGCAGTACTTC.

The V and J genes are TRBV15 and TRBJ1-2; 9 nucleotides line up with TRBD1. The V gene end was trimmed by 3 bases and the J gene end by 4 bases; junction bases not matched to a gene: 6. CDR1 is LNHNV, CDR2 YYDKDF, per germline (reference sequence). This CDR3 is built from 15 residues. Here the CDR3 reads CATSRTGQGFYGYTF. The CDR3 DNA follows: TGTGCCACCAGCAGGACAGGACAGGGGTTCTATGGCTACACCTTC.

The CDR3 coding sequence is TGTGCCAGCTCAATCACTCGACAGGGCCCCACTGAAGCTTTCTTT. The encoded protein is CASSITRQGPTEAFF. The rearrangement uses TRBV18 and TRBJ1-1; the match to TRBD1 covers 7 bases. This CDR3 is 15 amino acids long. J gave up 4 bases and V 5 bases, and 10 bases lay outside the gene matches. Per germline, CDR1 KGHSH and CDR2 LQKENI. The complete variable domain, with remaining parts taken from reference TRBV18 and TRBJ1-1, reads NAGVMQNPRHLVRRRGQEARLRCSPMKGHSHVYWYRQLPEEGLKFMVYLQKENIIDESGMPKERFSAEFPKEGPSILRIQQVVRGDSAAYFCASSITRQGPTEAFFGQGTRLTVV.

The CDR3 loop reads CASSESREDEQYF. The DNA of the CDR3 is TGCGCCAGCAGTGAGTCCAGGGAGGACGAGCAGTACTTC. The V gene is TRBV10-1, the J gene TRBJ2-7, with D possibly matching TRBD2 (6 bases). This CDR3 has 13 residues. The V and J ends lost 0 bases and 5 bases respectively, with 8 bases between them. Germline V gene data show CDR1 as WNHNN and CDR2 as SYGVQD (reference sequence).

CDR3 amino acids: CASSSGLAGGEQYF. In DNA form, the CDR3 reads TGTGCCAGCAGCTCGGGACTAGCGGGAGGTGAGCAGTACTTC. The rearrangement uses TRBV7-3 and TRBJ2-7; 15 bases align to TRBD2. Germline CDR1 reads SGHTA; CDR2 reads FQGTGA. The J segment lost 7 bases and the V segment lost 4 bases, leaving 2 bases of the junction unmatched. The CDR3 has 14 amino acids. The full variable domain, with the rest looked up from reference TRBV7-3 and TRBJ2-7, is GAGVSQTPSNKVTEKGKYVELRCDPISGHTALYWYRQSLGQGPEFLIYFQGTGAADDSGLPNDRFFAVRPEGSVSTLKIQRTERGDSAVYLCASSSGLAGGEQYFGPGTRLTVT.

The J gene is TRBJ2-1, the V gene TRBV28; perhaps TRBD2 as D (5 bases). The germline gives CDR1 MDHEN, CDR2 SYDVKM. The CDR3 loop spans 15 amino acids. Between the trimmed V and J ends, which lost 3 bases and 5 bases, there was a span of 14 bases. In DNA form, the CDR3 reads TGTGCCAGCAGTTTTATAGGGAGAATAAACAATGAGCAGTTCTTC. Its protein is CASSFIGRINNEQFF.

The chain is built from TRBV6-5 and TRBJ1-1; the D gene is possibly TRBD1 (5 bases). CDR1 and CDR2 from the germline V gene are MNHEY and SVGAGI. The V end was cut by 11 bases, the J end by 7 bases, with 20 bases between. This CDR3 region has 13 residues. CDR3 loop: CASRGEVNSEAFF. The DNA of the CDR3 is TGTGCCTCCCGGGGGGAGGTTAATAGTGAAGCTTTCTTT.

Only one count was recorded for this clone. V is TRBV6-5 and J is TRBJ2-2; 7 positions match TRBD1. Germline values: CDR1 MNHEY, CDR2 SVGAGI. The CDR3 is made up of 13 amino acids. The trim removed 10 bases at V and 0 bases at J, leaving 2 bases unmatched. The CDR3 region is CATGQANTGELFF. The CDR3 DNA is TGTGCCACCGGACAGGCGAACACCGGGGAGCTGTTTTTT.

This chain connects TRBV4-2 to TRBJ2-4, with 8 bases identical to TRBD1. The CDR3 length is 14 residues. The ends lost 0 bases at V and 13 bases at J; junction bases unmatched: 8. CDR1 LGHNA and CDR2 YNFKEQ come from the germline V gene. The CDR3 DNA reads TGTGCCAGCAGCCAAGATAGGACAGGGCTTTTACAGTACTTC. Protein: CASSQDRTGLLQYF.

This clone was seen just once. The rearrangement links TRBV27 to TRBJ2-4; 8 bases match TRBD1. J lost 6 bases, V lost 3 bases, and 4 bases had no gene match. CDR3 length: 14 amino acids. The germline CDR1 and CDR2 sequences are MNHEY and SMNVEV (reference sequence). This chain's CDR3 is CASSFGQGGNIQYF. The CDR3 DNA follows: TGTGCCAGCAGTTTCGGACAGGGAGGAAACATTCAGTACTTC.